The 10 T cell receptor beta chains listed next were all sequenced from one sample in a study of T-cell memory formation after mild COVID-19. In TCRdb, the 5' RACE reads were re-called with MiXCR into one record per CDR3 protein. The sample comprises approximately 440,000 distinct CDR3 sequences, 20% of which are singletons, and roughly 8.4% rests with the top ten. The sequencing sample was made of PBMCs or a T cell subset sorted from them (not recorded which). These receptors were collected from an adult woman who had mild COVID-19 (a few samples of this study predate the infection). Cell type and time point are not known.

The chain couples TRBV6-2 or TRBV6-3 to TRBJ2-1; 15 bases fit TRBD2. CDR3 size: 17 residues. With 0 bases clipped from V and 7 bases from J, the junction kept 4 bases outside the gene matches. Germline V CDR1 and CDR2: MNHEY, SVGEGT. The CDR3 sequence: CASSYSGTSGRWNEQFF. CDR3 bases: TGTGCCAGCAGTTACTCGGGGACTAGCGGGAGGTGGAATGAGCAGTTCTTC.

CDR3 residues: CASSGSTGTWTF. Here the CDR3 DNA reads TGTGCCAGCAGCGGATCGACAGGCACTTGGACCTTC. The V gene is TRBV3-1, the J gene TRBJ1-2; tentatively, D is TRBD1 (6 bases). This CDR3 is 12 amino acids long. In germline, CDR1 is LGHDT, CDR2 YNNKEL (reference sequence). Trimming removed 5 bases from V and 14 bases from J, with 18 bases in between.

This clonotype has a single count. The CDR3 loop is CASSSTRLAGAQIDTQYF. The CDR3 bases are TGTGCCAGCAGTTCCACGAGACTAGCGGGGGCCCAGATAGATACGCAGTATTTT. This chain uses TRBV12-3 or TRBV12-4 with TRBJ2-3, with TRBD2 identical over 12 bases. With 4 bases clipped from V and 5 bases from J, the junction kept 13 bases outside the gene matches. The CDR3 loop spans 18 amino acids.

The gene calls are TRBV27 and TRBJ1-4; no firm D call. The CDR3 covers 15 residues. The germline gives CDR1 MNHEY, CDR2 SMNVEV (reference sequence). V was clipped by 5 bases and J by 9 bases, with 19 bases between them. The CDR3 DNA follows: TGTGCCAGCAGTCCCTACCCGGCGACCGGGAAAAAACTGTTTTTT. Its translation: CASSPYPATGKKLFF.

There are a few counts of this clonotype. The chain carries TRBV20-1 and TRBJ1-2, with 9 positions matching TRBD1. J was trimmed by 4 bases and V by 1 base; bases with no gene match: 10. The CDR3 consists of 16 residues. Germline CDR1 DFQATT, CDR2 SNEGSKA (reference sequence). The CDR3 region has the DNA TGCAGTGCTAGAGGACGCTCCGTGGACAGGGGCTATGGCTACACCTTC. Amino acids: CSARGRSVDRGYGYTF.

This clonotype appeared a few times. This rearrangement joins TRBV7-9 to TRBJ2-5, with D possibly matching TRBD1 (6 bases). The ends were cut back, 6 bases at V and 2 bases at J, with 13 bases in the middle. CDR1 SEHNR and CDR2 FQNEAQ come from the germline V gene (reference sequence). CDR3 length: 14 amino acids. CDR3 in amino acids: CASRLGTNQETQYF. In DNA form, the CDR3 reads TGTGCCAGCAGGCTAGGGACAAATCAAGAGACCCAGTACTTC.

V is TRBV4-3 and J is TRBJ2-2; unclear D gene. The CDR3 extends over 16 amino acids. In germline, CDR1 is LGHNA, CDR2 YSLEER. The V gene lost 1 base and the J gene lost 3 bases, with 12 bases spanning the gap. CDR3 amino acids: CASSQVYGRYTGELFF. For the CDR3, the DNA is TGCGCCAGCAGCCAAGTTTACGGACGATACACCGGGGAGCTGTTTTTT.

This chain links TRBV7-2 with TRBJ2-5; TRBD1 is a possible D gene (7 bases). The V end lost 5 bases, the J end lost 5 bases, and 18 bases lay between the germline ends. This CDR3 region has 15 residues. The germline V gene has CDR1 SGHTA and CDR2 FQGNSA. The CDR3 coding sequence is TGTGCCAGCAGCACTCGACAGGGCGCGGGGGAGACCCAGTACTTC. Amino acid sequence: CASSTRQGAGETQYF.

This clonotype has more than one count but fewer than ten. The chain combines TRBV5-1 with TRBJ2-4; perhaps TRBD2 as D (6 bases). The V end lost 4 bases, the J end lost 8 bases, and 13 bases lay between the germline ends. This CDR3 region has 13 residues. Germline V lookup: CDR1 SGHRS, CDR2 YFSETQ. CDR3 nucleotides: TGCGCCAGCAGCAGGGGAGGAATAGACATTCAGTACTTC. Translating gives CASSRGGIDIQYF.

This clonotype was recorded many times. The rearrangement uses TRBV7-2 and TRBJ2-4; D may correspond to TRBD1 or TRBD2 (6 bases each). Germline V gene sequence: CDR1 SGHTA, CDR2 FQGNSA. This CDR3 has 13 residues. V lost 4 bases, J lost 5 bases, and 9 bases lay in between. CDR3 sequence reads: CASSSGAQNIQYF. DNA of the CDR3: TGTGCCAGCAGCTCGGGGGCCCAAAACATTCAGTACTTC.